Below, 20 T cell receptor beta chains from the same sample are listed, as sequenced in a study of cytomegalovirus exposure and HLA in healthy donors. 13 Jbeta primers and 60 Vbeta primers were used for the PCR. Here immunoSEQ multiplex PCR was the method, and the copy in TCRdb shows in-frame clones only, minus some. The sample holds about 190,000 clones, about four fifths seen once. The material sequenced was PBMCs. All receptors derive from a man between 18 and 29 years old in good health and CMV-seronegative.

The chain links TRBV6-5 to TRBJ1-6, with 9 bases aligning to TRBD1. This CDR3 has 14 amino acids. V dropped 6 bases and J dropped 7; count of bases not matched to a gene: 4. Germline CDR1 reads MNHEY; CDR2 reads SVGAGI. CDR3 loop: CASRTQGANSPLHF. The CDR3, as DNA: TGTGCCAGCAGGACACAGGGGGCGAATTCACCCCTCCACTTT.

The CDR3 sequence is CASSQDNSYEQYF. CDR3 sequence (DNA): TGCGCCAGCAGCCAAGACAACTCCTACGAGCAGTACTTC. The rearrangement joins TRBV4-3 to TRBJ2-7; D is uncertain. Trimming removed 0 bases from V and 0 bases from J, with 3 bases in between. The CDR3 covers 13 residues. Germline CDR1 reads LGHNA; CDR2 reads YSLEER.

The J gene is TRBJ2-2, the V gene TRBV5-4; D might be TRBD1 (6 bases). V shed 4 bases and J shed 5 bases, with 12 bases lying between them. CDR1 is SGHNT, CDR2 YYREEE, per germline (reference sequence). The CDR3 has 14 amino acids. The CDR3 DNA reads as TGTGCCAGCAGCCCCAACGACAGGACCGGGGAGCTGTTTTTT. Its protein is CASSPNDRTGELFF. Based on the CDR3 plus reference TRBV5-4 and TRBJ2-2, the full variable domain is ETGVTQSPTHLIKTRGQQVTLRCSSQSGHNTVSWYQQALGQGPQFIFQYYREEENGRGNFPPRFSGLQFPNYSSELNVNALELDDSALYLCASSPNDRTGELFFGEGSRLTVL.

The CDR3 loop reads CASSKTESGNTIYF. CDR3 bases: TGTGCCAGCAGTAAGACAGAGTCCGGAAACACCATATATTTT. The chain has TRBV2 and TRBJ1-3, with a possible D match to TRBD1 (5 bases). The CDR3 totals 14 residues. Trimming shortened V by 5 bases and J by 4 bases, and 12 bases separated the two germline ends. Germline CDR1 and CDR2: SNHLY and FYNNEI.

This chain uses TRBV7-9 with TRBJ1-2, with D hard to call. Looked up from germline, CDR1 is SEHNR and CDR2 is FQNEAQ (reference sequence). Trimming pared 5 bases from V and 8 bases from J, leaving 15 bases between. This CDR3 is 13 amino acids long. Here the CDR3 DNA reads TGTGCCAGCAGCCCACCCGAGCGTTGGGGCTACACCTTC. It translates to CASSPPERWGYTF.

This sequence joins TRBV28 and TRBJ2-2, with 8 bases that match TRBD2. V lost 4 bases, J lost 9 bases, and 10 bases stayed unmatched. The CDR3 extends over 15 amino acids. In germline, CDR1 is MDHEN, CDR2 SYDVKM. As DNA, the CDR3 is TGTGCCAGCAGTTCCGGGACTAGGCGTTTCAGGGAGCTGTTTTTT. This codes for CASSSGTRRFRELFF.

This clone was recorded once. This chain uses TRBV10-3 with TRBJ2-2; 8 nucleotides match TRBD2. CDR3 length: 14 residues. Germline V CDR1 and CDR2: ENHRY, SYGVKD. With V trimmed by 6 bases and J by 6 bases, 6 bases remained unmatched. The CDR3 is CAISPGTRAGELFF. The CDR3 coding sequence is TGTGCCATCAGCCCCGGGACTAGAGCCGGGGAGCTGTTTTTT.

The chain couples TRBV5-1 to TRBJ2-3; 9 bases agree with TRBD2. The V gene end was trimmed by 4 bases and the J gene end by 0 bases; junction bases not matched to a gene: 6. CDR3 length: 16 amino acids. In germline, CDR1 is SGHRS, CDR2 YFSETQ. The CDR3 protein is CASSRSGGTSTDTQYF. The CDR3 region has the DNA TGCGCCAGCAGCAGAAGCGGGGGGACTAGCACAGATACGCAGTATTTT.

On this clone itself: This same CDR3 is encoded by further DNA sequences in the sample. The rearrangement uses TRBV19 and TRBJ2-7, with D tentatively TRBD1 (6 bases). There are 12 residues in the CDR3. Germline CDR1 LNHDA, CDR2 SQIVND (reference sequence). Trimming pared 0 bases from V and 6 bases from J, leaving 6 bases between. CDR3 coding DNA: TGTGCCAGTAGTATAGACAGGGGCGAGCAGTACTTC. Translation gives CASSIDRGEQYF.

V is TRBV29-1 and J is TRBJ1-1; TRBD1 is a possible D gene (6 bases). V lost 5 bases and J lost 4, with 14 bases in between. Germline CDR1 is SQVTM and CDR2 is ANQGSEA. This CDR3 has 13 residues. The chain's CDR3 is CSVFGEGGTEAFF. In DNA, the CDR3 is TGCAGCGTTTTTGGGGAAGGGGGCACTGAAGCTTTCTTT.

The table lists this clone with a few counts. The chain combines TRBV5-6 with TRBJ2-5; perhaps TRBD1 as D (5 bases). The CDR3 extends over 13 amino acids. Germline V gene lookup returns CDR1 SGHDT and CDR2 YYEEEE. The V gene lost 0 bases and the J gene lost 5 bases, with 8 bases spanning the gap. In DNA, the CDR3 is TGTGCCAGCAGCTTGGCAGGGTTGGAGACCCAGTACTTC. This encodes CASSLAGLETQYF.

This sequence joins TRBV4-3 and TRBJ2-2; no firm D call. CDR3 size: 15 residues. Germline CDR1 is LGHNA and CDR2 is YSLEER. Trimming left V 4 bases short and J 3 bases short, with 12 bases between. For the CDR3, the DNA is TGCGCCAGCAGCCTATTGGTGCGCGACACCGGGGAGCTGTTTTTT. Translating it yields CASSLLVRDTGELFF.

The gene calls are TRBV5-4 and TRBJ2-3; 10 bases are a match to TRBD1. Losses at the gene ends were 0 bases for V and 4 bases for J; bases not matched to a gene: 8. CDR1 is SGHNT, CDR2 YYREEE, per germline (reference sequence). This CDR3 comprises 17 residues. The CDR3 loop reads CASSLAGGQGVADTQYF. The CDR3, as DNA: TGTGCCAGCAGCTTGGCAGGCGGACAGGGGGTCGCAGATACGCAGTATTTT.

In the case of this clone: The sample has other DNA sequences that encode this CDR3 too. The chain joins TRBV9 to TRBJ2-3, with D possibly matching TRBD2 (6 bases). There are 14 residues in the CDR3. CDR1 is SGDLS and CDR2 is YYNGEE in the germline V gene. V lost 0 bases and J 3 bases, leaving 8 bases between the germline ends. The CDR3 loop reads CASSVALATDTQYF. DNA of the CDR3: TGTGCCAGCAGCGTAGCGCTAGCGACAGATACGCAGTATTTT.

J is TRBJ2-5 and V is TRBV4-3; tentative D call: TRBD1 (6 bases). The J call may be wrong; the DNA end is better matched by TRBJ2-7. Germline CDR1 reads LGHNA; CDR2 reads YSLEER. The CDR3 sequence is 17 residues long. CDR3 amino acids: CASSQDGYRAGVYEQYF. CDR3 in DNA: TGCGCCAGCAGCCAAGATGGTTACAGGGCTGGGGTCTACGAGCAGTACTTC.

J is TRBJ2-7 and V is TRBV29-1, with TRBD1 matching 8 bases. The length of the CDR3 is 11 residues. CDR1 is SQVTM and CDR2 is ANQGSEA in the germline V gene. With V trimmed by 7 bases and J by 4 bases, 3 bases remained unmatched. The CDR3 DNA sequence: TGCAGCGGTGGACAGGGATACGAGCAGTACTTC. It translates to CSGGQGYEQYF.

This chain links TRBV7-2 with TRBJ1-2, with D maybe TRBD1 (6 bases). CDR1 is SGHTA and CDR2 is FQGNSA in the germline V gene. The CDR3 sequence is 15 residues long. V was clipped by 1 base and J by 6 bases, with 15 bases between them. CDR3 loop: CASSLVGLGGDGYTF. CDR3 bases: TGTGCCAGCAGCTTAGTAGGGCTAGGGGGGGATGGCTACACCTTC. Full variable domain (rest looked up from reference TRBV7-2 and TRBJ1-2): GAGVSQSPSNKVTEKGKDVELRCDPISGHTALYWYRQSLGQGLEFLIYFQGNSAPDKSGLPSDRFSAERTGGSVSTLTIQRTQQEDSAVYLCASSLVGLGGDGYTFGSGTRLTVV.

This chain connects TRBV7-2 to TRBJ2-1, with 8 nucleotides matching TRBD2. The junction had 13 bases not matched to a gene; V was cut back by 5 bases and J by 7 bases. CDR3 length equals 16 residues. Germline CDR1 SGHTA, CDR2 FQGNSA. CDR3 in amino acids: CASSPGGSGRRNEQFF. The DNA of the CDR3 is TGTGCCAGCAGCCCGGGGGGGAGCGGGAGAAGGAATGAGCAGTTCTTC.

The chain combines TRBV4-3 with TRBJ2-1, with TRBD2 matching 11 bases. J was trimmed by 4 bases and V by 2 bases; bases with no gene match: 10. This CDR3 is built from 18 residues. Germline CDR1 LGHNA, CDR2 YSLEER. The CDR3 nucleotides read TGCGCCAGCAGCCAACCGCCGGGACTAGCGGTGGGATACAATGAGCAGTTCTTC. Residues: CASSQPPGLAVGYNEQFF.

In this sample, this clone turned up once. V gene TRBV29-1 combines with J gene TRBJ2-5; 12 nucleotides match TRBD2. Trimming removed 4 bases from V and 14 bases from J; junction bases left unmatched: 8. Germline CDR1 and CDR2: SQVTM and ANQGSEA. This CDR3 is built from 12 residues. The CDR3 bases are TGCAGCGTTGGGGCTAGCGGGAGGGAAGTATACTTC. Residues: CSVGASGREVYF.